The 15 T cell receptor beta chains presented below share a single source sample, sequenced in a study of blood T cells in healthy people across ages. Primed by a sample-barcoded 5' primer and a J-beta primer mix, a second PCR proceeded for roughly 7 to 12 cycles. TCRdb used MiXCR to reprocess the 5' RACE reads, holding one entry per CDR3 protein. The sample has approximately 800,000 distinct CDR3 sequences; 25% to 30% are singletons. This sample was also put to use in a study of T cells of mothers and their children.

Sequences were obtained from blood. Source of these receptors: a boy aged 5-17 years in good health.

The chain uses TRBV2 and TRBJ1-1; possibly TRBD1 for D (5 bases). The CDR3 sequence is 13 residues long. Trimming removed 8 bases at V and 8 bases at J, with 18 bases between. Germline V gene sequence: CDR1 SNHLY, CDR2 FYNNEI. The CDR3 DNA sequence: TGTGCCAGCGGGGCAGGTCCCCCCGAAGAAGCTTTCTTT. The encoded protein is CASGAGPPEEAFF.

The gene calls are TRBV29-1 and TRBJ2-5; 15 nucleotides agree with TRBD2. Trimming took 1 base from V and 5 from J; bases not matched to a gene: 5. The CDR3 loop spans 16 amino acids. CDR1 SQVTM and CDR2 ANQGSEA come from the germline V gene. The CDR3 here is CSVEGGTSGGMETQYF. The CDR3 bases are TGCAGCGTTGAAGGTGGGACTAGCGGGGGGATGGAGACCCAGTACTTC.

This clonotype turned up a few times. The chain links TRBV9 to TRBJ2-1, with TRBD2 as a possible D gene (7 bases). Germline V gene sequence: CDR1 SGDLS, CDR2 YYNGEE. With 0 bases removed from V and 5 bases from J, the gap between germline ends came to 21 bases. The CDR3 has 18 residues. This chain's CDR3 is CASSVAPEQGSGNNEQFF. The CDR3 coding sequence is TGTGCCAGCAGCGTAGCACCTGAACAGGGAAGCGGGAACAATGAGCAGTTCTTC.

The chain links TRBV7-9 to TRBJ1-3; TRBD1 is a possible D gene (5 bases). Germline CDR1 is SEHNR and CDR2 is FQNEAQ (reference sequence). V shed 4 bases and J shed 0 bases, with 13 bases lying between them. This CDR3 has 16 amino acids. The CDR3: CASSYRQSPSGNTIYF. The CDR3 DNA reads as TGTGCCAGCAGCTACAGACAGTCGCCCTCTGGAAACACCATATATTTT.

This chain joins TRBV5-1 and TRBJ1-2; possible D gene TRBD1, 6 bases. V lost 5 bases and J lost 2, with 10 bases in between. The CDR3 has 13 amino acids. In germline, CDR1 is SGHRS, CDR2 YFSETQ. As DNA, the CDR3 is TGCGCCAGCAGGTCGGACAGCAACTATGGCTACACCTTC. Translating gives CASRSDSNYGYTF.

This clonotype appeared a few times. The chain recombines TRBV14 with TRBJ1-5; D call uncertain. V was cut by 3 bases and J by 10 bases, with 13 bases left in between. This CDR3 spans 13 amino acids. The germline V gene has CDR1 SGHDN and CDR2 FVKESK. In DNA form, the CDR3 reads TGTGCCAGCAGCCAGGTGGCGGAAGGCCCCCAGCATTTT. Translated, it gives CASSQVAEGPQHF.

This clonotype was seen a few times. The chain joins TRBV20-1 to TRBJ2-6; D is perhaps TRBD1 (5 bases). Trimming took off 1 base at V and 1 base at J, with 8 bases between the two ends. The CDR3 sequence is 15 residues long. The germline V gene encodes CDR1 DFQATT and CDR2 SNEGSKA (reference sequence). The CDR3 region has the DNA TGCAGTGCTAGAGGCCAGGGATCTGGGGCCAACGTCCTGACTTTC. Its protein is CSARGQGSGANVLTF.

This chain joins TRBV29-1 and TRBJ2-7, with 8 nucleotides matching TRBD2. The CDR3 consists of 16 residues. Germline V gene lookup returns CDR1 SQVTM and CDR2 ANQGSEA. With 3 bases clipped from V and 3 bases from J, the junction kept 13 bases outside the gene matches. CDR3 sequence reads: CSVETSDLWSFYEQYF. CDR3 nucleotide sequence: TGCAGCGTTGAGACTAGCGACCTCTGGTCCTTCTACGAGCAGTACTTC.

The chain's CDR3 is CSATRQGEANGYTF. CDR3 DNA: TGCAGTGCAACTAGACAGGGGGAGGCTAATGGCTACACCTTC. This chain joins TRBV20-1 and TRBJ1-2; 9 bases match TRBD1. The germline V gene has CDR1 DFQATT and CDR2 SNEGSKA (reference sequence). There are 14 residues in the CDR3. V trimming: 6 bases; J trimming: 6 bases; junction bases outside the gene matches: 11.

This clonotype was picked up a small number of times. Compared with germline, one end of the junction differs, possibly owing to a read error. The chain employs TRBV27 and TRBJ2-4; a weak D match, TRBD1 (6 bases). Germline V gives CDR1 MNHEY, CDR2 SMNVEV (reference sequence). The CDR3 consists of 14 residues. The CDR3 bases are TGTGCCAGCAGTTTAGGCCACAGGGCAGACATTCAGCACTTC. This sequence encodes CASSLGHRADIQHF.

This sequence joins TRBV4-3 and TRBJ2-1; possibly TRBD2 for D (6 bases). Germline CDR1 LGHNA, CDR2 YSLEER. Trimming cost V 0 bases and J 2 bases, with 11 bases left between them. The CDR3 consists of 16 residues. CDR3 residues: CASSQDGAGPYNEQFF. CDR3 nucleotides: TGCGCCAGCAGCCAAGATGGGGCGGGACCCTACAATGAGCAGTTCTTC.

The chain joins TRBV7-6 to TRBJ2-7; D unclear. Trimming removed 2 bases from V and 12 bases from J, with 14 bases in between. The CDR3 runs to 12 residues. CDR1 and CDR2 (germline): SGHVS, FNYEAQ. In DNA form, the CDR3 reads TGTGCCAGCAGCTTAAACAGCTTTCTAGTGTACTTC. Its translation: CASSLNSFLVYF.

The CDR3 coding sequence is TGTGCCAGCAGTTACTCGACAGTCCGGCAGGCCTCCTACGAGCAGTACTTC. This codes for CASSYSTVRQASYEQYF. The chain employs TRBV6-2 or TRBV6-3 and TRBJ2-7; the D gene is possibly TRBD1 (5 bases). Germline CDR1 is MNHEY and CDR2 is SVGEGT. V lost 0 bases and J lost 0, with 15 bases in between. The CDR3 runs to 17 residues.

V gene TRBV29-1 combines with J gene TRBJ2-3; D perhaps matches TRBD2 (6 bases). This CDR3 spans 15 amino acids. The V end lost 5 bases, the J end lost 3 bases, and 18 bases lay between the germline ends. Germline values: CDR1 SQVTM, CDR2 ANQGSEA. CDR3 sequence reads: CSVLGGGYGTDTQYF. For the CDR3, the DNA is TGCAGCGTTCTGGGTGGGGGGTATGGGACAGATACGCAGTATTTT.

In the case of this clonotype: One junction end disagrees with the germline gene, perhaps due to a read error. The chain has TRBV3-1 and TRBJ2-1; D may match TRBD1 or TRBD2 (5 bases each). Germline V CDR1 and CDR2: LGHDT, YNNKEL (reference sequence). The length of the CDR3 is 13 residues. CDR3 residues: CASSQDPWGREFF. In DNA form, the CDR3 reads TGTGCCAGCAGCCAAGATCCTTGGGGCAGGGAGTTTTTC.